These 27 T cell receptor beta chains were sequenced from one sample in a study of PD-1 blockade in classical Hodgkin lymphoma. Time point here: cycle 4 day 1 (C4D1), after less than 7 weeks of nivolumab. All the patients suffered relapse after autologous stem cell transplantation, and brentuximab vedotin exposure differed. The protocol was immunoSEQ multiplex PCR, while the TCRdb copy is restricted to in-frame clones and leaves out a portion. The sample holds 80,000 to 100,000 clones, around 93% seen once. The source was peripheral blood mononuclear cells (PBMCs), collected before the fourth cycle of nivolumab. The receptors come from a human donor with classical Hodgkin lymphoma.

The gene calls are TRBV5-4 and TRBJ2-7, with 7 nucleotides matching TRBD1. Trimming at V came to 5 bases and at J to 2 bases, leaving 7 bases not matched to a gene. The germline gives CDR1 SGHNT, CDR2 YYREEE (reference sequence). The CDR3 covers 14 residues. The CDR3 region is CASRVGTVAYEQYF. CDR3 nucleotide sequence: TGTGCCAGCAGGGTCGGGACAGTGGCCTACGAGCAGTACTTC.

The CDR3 DNA follows: TGCGCCAGCAGCGATGACAGCTCTGGCTACACCTTC. Its protein product is CASSDDSSGYTF. V is TRBV5-1 and J is TRBJ1-2; possibly TRBD1 for D (5 bases). CDR3 length: 12 residues. V lost 4 bases and J lost 7, with 11 bases in between. In germline, CDR1 is SGHRS, CDR2 YFSETQ.

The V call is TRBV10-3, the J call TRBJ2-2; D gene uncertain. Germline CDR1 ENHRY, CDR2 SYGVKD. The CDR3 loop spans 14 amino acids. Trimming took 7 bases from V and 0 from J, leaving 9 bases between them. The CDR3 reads CAIKTDSNTGELFF. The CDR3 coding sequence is TGTGCCATCAAGACTGATTCGAACACCGGGGAGCTGTTTTTT.

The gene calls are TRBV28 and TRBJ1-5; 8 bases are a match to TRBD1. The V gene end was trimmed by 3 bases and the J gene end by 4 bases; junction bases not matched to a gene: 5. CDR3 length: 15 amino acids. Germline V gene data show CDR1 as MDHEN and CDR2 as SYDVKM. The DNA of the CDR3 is TGTGCCAGCAGTTTGGACGGACAGGGTAATCAGCCCCAGCATTTT. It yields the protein CASSLDGQGNQPQHF.

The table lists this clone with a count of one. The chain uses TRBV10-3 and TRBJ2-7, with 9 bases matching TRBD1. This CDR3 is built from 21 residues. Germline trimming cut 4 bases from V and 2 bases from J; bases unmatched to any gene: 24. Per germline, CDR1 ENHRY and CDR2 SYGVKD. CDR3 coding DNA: TGTGCCATCAGTGCCGGGACAGGGAGTTCGGGTGTTCGAACCATACCCTACGAGCAGTACTTC. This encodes CAISAGTGSSGVRTIPYEQYF.

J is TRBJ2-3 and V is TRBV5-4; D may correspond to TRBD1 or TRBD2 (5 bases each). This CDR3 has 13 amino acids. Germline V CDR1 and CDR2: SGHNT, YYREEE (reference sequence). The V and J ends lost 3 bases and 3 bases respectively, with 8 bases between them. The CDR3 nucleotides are TGTGCCAGCAGCTCCGGGGCGACAGATACGCAGTATTTT. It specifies CASSSGATDTQYF.

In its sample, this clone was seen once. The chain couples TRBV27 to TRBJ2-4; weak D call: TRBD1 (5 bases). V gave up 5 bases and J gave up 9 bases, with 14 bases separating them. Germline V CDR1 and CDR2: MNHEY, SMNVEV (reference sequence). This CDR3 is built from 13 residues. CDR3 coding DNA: TGTGCCAGCAGTCCAAGGGGCCCCGGCATTCAGTACTTC. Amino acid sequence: CASSPRGPGIQYF.

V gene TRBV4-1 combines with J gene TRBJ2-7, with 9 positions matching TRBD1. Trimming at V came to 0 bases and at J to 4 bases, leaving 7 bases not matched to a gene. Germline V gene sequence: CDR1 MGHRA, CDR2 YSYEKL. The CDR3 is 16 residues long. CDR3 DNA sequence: TGCGCCAGCAGCCAAGAAGTAGGGACAGGGCGGTACGAGCAGTACTTC. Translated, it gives CASSQEVGTGRYEQYF.

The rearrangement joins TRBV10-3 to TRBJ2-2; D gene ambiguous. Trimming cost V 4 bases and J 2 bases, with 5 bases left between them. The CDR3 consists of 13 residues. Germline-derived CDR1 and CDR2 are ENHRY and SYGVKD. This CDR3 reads CAISGYNTGELFF. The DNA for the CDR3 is TGTGCCATCAGTGGCTATAACACCGGGGAGCTGTTTTTT.

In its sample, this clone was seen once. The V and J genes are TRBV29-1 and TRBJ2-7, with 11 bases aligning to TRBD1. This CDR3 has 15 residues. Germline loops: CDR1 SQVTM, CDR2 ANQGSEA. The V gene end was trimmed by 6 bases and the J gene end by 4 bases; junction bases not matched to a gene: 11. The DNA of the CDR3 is TGCAGCGTCGTACCGGGACAGGGGGGGCGATACGAGCAGTACTTC. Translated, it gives CSVVPGQGGRYEQYF.

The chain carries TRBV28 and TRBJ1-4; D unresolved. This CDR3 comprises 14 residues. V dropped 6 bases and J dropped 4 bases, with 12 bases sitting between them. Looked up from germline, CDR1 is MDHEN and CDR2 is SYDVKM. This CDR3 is CASRPRPDNEKLFF. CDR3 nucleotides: TGTGCCAGCAGACCCCGTCCAGATAATGAAAAACTGTTTTTT.

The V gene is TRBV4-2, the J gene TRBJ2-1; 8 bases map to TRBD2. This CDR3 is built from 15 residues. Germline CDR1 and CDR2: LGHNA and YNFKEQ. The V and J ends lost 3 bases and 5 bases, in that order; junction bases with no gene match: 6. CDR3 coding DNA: TGTGCCAGCAGCCATAGCGGGACTACACACAATGAGCAGTTCTTC. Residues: CASSHSGTTHNEQFF.

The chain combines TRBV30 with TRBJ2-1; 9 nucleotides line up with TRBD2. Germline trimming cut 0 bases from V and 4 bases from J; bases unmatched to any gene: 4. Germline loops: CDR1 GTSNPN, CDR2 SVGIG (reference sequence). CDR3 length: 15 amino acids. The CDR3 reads CAWSVLAGTYNEQFF. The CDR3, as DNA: TGTGCCTGGAGTGTCCTAGCGGGGACGTACAATGAGCAGTTCTTC.

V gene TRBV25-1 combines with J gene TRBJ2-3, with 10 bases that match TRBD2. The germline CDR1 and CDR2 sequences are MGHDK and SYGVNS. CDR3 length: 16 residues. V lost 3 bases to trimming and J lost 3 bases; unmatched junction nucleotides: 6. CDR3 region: CASSEWLAGETDTQYF. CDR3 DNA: TGTGCCAGCAGTGAGTGGCTAGCGGGAGAGACAGATACGCAGTATTTT.

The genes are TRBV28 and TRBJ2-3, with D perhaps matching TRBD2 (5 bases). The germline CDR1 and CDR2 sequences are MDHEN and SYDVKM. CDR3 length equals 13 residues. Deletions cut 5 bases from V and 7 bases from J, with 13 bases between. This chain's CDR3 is CASSPQPGNTQYF. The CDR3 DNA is TGTGCCAGCAGTCCCCAACCGGGAAATACGCAGTATTTT. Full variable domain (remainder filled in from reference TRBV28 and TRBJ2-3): DVKVTQSSRYLVKRTGEKVFLECVQDMDHENMFWYRQDPGLGLRLIYFSYDVKMKEKGDIPEGYSVSREKKERFSLILESASTNQTSMYLCASSPQPGNTQYFGPGTRLTVL.

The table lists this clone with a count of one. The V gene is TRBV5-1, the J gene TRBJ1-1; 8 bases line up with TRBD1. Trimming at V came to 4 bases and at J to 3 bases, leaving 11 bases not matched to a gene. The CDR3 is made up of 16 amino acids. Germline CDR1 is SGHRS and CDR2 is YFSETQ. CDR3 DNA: TGCGCCAGCAGCGTATTGGACAGGGTGAAGGACACTGAAGCTTTCTTT. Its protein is CASSVLDRVKDTEAFF.

For the CDR3, the DNA is TGTGCCAGCAGCTTAGACAGCCTCTATGGCTACACCTTC. Residues: CASSLDSLYGYTF. V usage is TRBV7-8 and J usage is TRBJ1-2; D ambiguous. CDR3 length equals 13 residues. The V gene's germline CDR1 is SGHVS and CDR2 FQNEAQ. V lost 1 base, J lost 4 bases, and 7 bases lay in between.

The CDR3 nucleotides are TGTGCCAGCTCACCAGGGACTAGCGTAAAGGGTGAGCAGTTCTTC. Translated, it gives CASSPGTSVKGEQFF. V is TRBV18 and J is TRBJ2-1; 10 bases line up with TRBD2. V lost 2 bases, J lost 9 bases, and 7 bases stayed unmatched. The CDR3 contains 15 residues. Germline V gives CDR1 KGHSH, CDR2 LQKENI.

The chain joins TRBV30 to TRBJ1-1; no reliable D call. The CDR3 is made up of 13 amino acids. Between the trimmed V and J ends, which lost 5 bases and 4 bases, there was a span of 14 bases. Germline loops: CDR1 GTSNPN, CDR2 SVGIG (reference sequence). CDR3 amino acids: CAWSLIFFTEAFF. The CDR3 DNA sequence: TGTGCCTGGTCTTTGATATTCTTCACTGAAGCTTTCTTT.

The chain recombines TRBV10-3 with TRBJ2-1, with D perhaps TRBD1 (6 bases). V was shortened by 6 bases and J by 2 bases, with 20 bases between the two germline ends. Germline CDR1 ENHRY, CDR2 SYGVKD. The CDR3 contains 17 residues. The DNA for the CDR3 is TGTGCCATCAGAGGACAGCAGGGTTCCGGAACCTACAATGAGCAGTTCTTC. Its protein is CAIRGQQGSGTYNEQFF.

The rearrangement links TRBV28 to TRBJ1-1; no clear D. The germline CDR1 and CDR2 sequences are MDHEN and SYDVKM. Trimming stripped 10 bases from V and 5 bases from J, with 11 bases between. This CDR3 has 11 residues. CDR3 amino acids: CAITHATEAFF. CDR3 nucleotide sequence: TGTGCCATTACGCACGCGACTGAAGCTTTCTTT.

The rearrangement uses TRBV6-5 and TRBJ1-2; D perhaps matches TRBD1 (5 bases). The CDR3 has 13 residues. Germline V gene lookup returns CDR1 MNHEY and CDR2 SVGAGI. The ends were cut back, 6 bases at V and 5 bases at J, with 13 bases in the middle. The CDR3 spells CASRSQGGYGYTF. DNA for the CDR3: TGTGCCAGCAGGTCCCAGGGAGGGTATGGCTACACCTTC.

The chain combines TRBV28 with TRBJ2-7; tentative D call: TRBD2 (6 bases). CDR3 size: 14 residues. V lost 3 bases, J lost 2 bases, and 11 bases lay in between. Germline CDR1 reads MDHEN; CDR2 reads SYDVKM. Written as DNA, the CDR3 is TGTGCCAGCAGTTTGCCGGGACTCACCTACGAGCAGTACTTC. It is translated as CASSLPGLTYEQYF.

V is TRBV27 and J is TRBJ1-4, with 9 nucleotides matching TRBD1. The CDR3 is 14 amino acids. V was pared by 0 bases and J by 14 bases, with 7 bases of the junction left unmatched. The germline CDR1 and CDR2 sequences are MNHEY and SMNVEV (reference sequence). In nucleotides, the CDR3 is TGTGCCAGCAGTTTATCGAGAGGACAGGGGATCCTGTTTTTT. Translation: CASSLSRGQGILFF.

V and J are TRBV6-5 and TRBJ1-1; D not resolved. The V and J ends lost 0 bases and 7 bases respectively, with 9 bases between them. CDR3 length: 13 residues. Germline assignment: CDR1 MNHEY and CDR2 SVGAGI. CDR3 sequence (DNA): TGTGCCAGCAGTTACTCGAGATGGGATGAAGCTTTCTTT. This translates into CASSYSRWDEAFF.

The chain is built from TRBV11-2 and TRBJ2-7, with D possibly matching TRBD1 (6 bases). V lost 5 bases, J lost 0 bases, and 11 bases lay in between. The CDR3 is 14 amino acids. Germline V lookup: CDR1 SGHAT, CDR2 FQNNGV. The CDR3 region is CASSLGQTSYEQYF. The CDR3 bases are TGTGCCAGCAGCCTAGGACAGACCTCCTACGAGCAGTACTTC. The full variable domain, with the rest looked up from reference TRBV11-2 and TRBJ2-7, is EAGVAQSPRYKIIEKRQSVAFWCNPISGHATLYWYQQILGQGPKLLIQFQNNGVVDDSQLPKDRFSAERLKGVDSTLKIQPAKLEDSAVYLCASSLGQTSYEQYFGPGTRLTVT.

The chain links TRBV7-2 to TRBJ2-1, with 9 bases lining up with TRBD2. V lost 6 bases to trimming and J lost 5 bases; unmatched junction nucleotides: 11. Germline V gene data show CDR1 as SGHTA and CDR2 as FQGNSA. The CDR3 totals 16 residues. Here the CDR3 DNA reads TGTGCCAGCAGGACCCCCGGGACTAGCCAAAACAATGAGCAGTTCTTC. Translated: CASRTPGTSQNNEQFF.